This T cell receptor (beta chain) was sequenced for a study of blood T cells in healthy people across ages (dated by TCRdb to between 2014 and 2016). Context from the whole study: Template switching captured roughly one uniquely barcoded TCR beta cDNA molecule per two T cells in model experiments. The study measured age-related changes in TCR beta repertoire diversity using deep sequencing normalized with unique cDNA molecular identifiers. Donors were grouped into four age groups: young (average approximately 15 years), middle-aged (about 40), aged (approximately 58) and long-lived (roughly 80). To avoid experimental bias, donors of different ages were distributed randomly across sequencing lanes. Using the same blood draw, the study looked at two additional independent replicas of 1 million unique cDNA reads for two donors, one aged 18 to 30 and the other aged 80 or older.

Library prep was done by 5' RACE. Data came from an Illumina HiSeq 2500. A second PCR of roughly 7 to 11 cycles was run with a J-beta primer mix and a sample-barcoded 5' primer. A template-switch 5' adaptor carrying 12 random nucleotides introduced a unique molecular identifier onto each TCR beta cDNA molecule. At least 2.5 million CDR3-containing paired-end reads were obtained from each sample. First-strand cDNA synthesis was performed from all RNA using the Mint cDNA synthesis kit, with priming by a TRBC-specific oligonucleotide. Following uracil-DNA glycosylase treatment, all cDNA underwent a first 18-cycle PCR with the universal primers M1SS and BC2_uni_R. Under the source paper's analysis protocol: For normalization, 1 million high-quality reads, each with a distinct molecular identifier, were randomly selected from each sample. Reads sharing molecular identifiers were discarded rather than binned into consensus sequences. CDR3 identification, clonotype clustering and error correction used MiTCR with a Q25 quality threshold and the strictest error-elimination algorithm. A nonparametric unseen species model using Euler transformation provided a lower-bound estimate of total TCR beta diversity. TCRdb's own reprocessing of the public reads used fastp at Q25 and MiXCR and kept productive beta chains. Every CDR3 protein is listed once, alongside the most common genes and DNA of its rows. TCRdb, rather than the study authors, made the V and J calls. This sample holds 1.2 million to 1.5 million distinct CDR3 sequences; around 59% were observed only once. In total, the top ten clones hold approximately 7% of the sample.

Paper-wide results and their limitations: As age increased, observed TCR beta diversity per million T cells dropped in a roughly linear way, and a significant reduction was already evident by age 40. There was a strong correlation between observed TCR beta diversity and the percentage of naive T cells measured by flow cytometry. Estimates of total diversity based on one million sequenced T cells were considered lower bounds and underestimates. Conclusive comparison of naive and antigen-experienced compartments was prevented by the profiling of bulk unsorted PBMCs. Donor CMV infection status was unknown, potentially confounding age-related changes in expanded clonotypes. Compared with the aged group, more naive CD4+ T cells, fewer expanded clones and increased TCR diversity were shown by the long-lived group, suggesting age selection.

The CDR1 and CDR2 encoded by the germline V gene (reference sequence) are DFQATT and SNEGSKA. From cysteine to phenylalanine, the CDR3 is 15 amino acids long. CDR3 DNA only is kept here, 45 bases in frame from base 1. Points on this clonotype: Its antigen is not yet known. No per-base quality is available; no much larger clone lies one base away.

Systemically healthy Caucasian individuals from Russia, 35 to 40 in total and aged roughly 6 to 100 years, were included as donors. Each donor gave around 9.9 milliliters of peripheral blood, collected into EDTA-treated Vacutainer tubes. PBMCs were isolated by Ficoll-Paque density-gradient centrifugation, with at least 7 million obtained per sample. Total RNA was extracted from PBMCs with Trizol reagent, with at least 5 micrograms obtained per sample. For every donor, flow cytometry on a PBMC aliquot measured the percentage of naive CD45RAhigh/CD27high T cells. The sample consisted of blood. The TCR comes from a man aged 18 to 35 in good health. The chain is encoded by TRBV20-1 joined to TRBJ2-1; TRBD2 is a possible D gene, resting on 6 matching bases. The DNA reads as follows: TGCAGCCCCGGATCGGGGGATCCATCCTACAATGAGCAGTTCTTC. Translation gives CSPGSGDPSYNEQFF.